This T cell receptor (beta chain) was documented in a study of blood T cell repertoires in COVID-19. Across the whole study: Sources were T cells, B-cell-depleted T cells, or PBMCs; the material itself was cDNA or gDNA.

Source study methods: Amplification of reference gene primers provided the estimated nucleated cell counts. Only in-frame clones appear in the TCRdb table, and some are missing; sequencing was by immunoSEQ multiplex PCR. V, J and clone size are taken as reported in that table, and D and trimming were inferred from the DNA itself. The data contain around 150,000 clones, 85% of them singletons. This receptor was obtained from a human donor with acute or convalescent COVID-19. The donor label of this sample is uncertain. The material sequenced was peripheral blood.

The CDR3 loop reads CASSVQGSGNTEAFF. The CDR3 DNA follows: TGTGCCAGCAGCGTACAGGGGTCCGGGAACACTGAAGCTTTCTTT. V is TRBV9 and J is TRBJ1-1; D is perhaps TRBD1 (6 bases). The CDR3 is made up of 15 amino acids. Trimming pared 1 base from V and 1 base from J, leaving 11 bases between. Germline assignment: CDR1 SGDLS and CDR2 YYNGEE.